These 18 T cell receptor beta chains originate from one sample sequenced in a study of blood T cells in healthy people across ages. Primers used in a second PCR of roughly 7 to 12 cycles were a sample-barcoded 5' primer and a J-beta primer mix. One entry per CDR3 protein results from TCRdb running MiXCR on the 5' RACE reads. The data contain about 670,000 distinct CDR3 sequences, less than 45% of them singletons. Input material: blood. All receptors come from a man at least 80 years old in good health.

This clonotype has more than one count but fewer than ten. This chain links TRBV24-1 with TRBJ2-5; 9 nucleotides line up with TRBD1. In germline, CDR1 is KGHDR, CDR2 SFDVKD. The V segment lost 4 bases and the J segment 3 bases; nucleotides outside the gene matches: 5. CDR3 length: 15 amino acids. The CDR3 nucleotides are TGTGCCACCAGTGAAAGGGGGACAGGGAAAGAGACCCAGTACTTC. It is translated as CATSERGTGKETQYF.

The chain recombines TRBV5-1 with TRBJ2-7; D is unresolved. The DNA end favors TRBJ2-5, so the J call may be wrong. The germline CDR1 and CDR2 sequences are SGHRS and YFSETQ. CDR3 size: 11 residues. DNA for the CDR3: TGCGCCAGCAGCTTGTCGGCGACCCAGTACTTC. Encoded protein: CASSLSATQYF.

V usage is TRBV27 and J usage is TRBJ1-1, with D perhaps TRBD1 (5 bases). The CDR3 covers 12 residues. Germline CDR1 MNHEY, CDR2 SMNVEV (reference sequence). V shed 7 bases and J shed 7 bases, with 13 bases lying between them. CDR3 in DNA: TGTGCCAGCACCCGCCGGGGCGGTGAAGCTTTCTTT. Encoded protein: CASTRRGGEAFF.

This clonotype was counted between two and nine times. The rearrangement links TRBV4-2 to TRBJ2-1; D unresolved. V lost 1 base to trimming and J lost 4 bases, with 11 bases between them. The CDR3 length is 15 residues. From germline, CDR1 is LGHNA and CDR2 YNFKEQ. Written as DNA, the CDR3 is TGTGCCAGCAGCCAAGTATATGGCGGATACAATGAGCAGTTCTTC. Translation gives CASSQVYGGYNEQFF.

V is TRBV6-4 and J is TRBJ2-1, with D uncertain. V was pared by 4 bases and J by 4 bases, with 11 bases between. The CDR3 covers 14 residues. Germline assignment: CDR1 MRHNA and CDR2 SNTAGT. The CDR3 coding sequence is TGTGCCAGCAGTGGTGGAGTCGGTTACAATGAGCAGTTCTTC. Translating it yields CASSGGVGYNEQFF.

Only a few counts were recorded for this clonotype. The chain combines TRBV10-3 with TRBJ2-5; 11 bases are shared with TRBD2. The V gene end was trimmed by 6 bases and the J gene end by 3 bases; junction bases not matched to a gene: 21. Germline V gene data show CDR1 as ENHRY and CDR2 as SYGVKD. CDR3 size: 20 residues. The CDR3 DNA reads TGTGCCATCAGAGTTAGCGGGAGGGCCTACGGGAGCGCCATGGAAGAGACCCAGTACTTC. This codes for CAIRVSGRAYGSAMEETQYF.

There are many counts of this clonotype. Just one base apart from a much larger clone, this may be a read error. The chain combines TRBV9 with TRBJ2-1, with D hard to call. The J call may be faulty, since TRBJ2-7 better matches the DNA end. The CDR3 is made up of 15 amino acids. Germline V gene lookup returns CDR1 SGDLS and CDR2 YYNGEE. The CDR3 DNA reads TGTGCCAGCAGCGCCATAGCAAGCTCCTACAATGAGCAGTACTTC. Translating gives CASSAIASSYNEQYF.

There are a few counts of this clonotype. The V gene is TRBV5-1, the J gene TRBJ2-7, with TRBD2 matching over 7 bases. The ends lost 0 bases at V and 2 bases at J; junction bases unmatched: 5. The CDR3 runs 15 residues. Germline V gives CDR1 SGHRS, CDR2 YFSETQ. Written as DNA, the CDR3 is TGCGCCAGCAGCTTGGTTGCGGGAGCCGCCTACGAGCAGTACTTC. It yields the protein CASSLVAGAAYEQYF.

This clonotype was observed a few times. The gene calls are TRBV28 and TRBJ2-7, with D perhaps matching TRBD2 (6 bases). With 0 bases removed from V and 2 bases from J, the gap between germline ends came to 17 bases. The CDR3 is 17 residues long. CDR1 is MDHEN, CDR2 SYDVKM, per germline. The CDR3 DNA is TGTGCCAGCAGTTTATGGGGAGACGGGACTGGAACCTACGAGCAGTACTTC. Its translation: CASSLWGDGTGTYEQYF.

The V and J genes are TRBV24-1 and TRBJ2-7; the D is unclear. Looked up from germline, CDR1 is KGHDR and CDR2 is SFDVKD. The CDR3 consists of 12 residues. The ends were cut back, 10 bases at V and 6 bases at J, with 15 bases in the middle. CDR3 region: CATSLDFGEQYF. CDR3 bases: TGTGCCACTAGTTTGGATTTTGGCGAGCAGTACTTC.

Only a few counts were recorded for this clonotype. The V and J genes are TRBV7-2 and TRBJ2-2, with D tentatively TRBD2 (6 bases). Germline V CDR1 and CDR2: SGHTA, FQGNSA. CDR3 length: 15 residues. V shed 4 bases and J shed 5 bases, with 14 bases lying between them. CDR3 protein: CASSSRSRGTGELFF. The CDR3 DNA reads TGTGCCAGCAGCTCTCGGTCTCGGGGGACCGGGGAGCTGTTTTTT.

As regards this clonotype: This may stem from a read error, because a much larger clone lies one nucleotide away. The chain uses TRBV3-1 and TRBJ1-2, with 8 bases that match TRBD1. V shed 3 bases, J shed 5 bases, and the junction held 5 bases outside the gene matches. This CDR3 has 14 amino acids. Germline V CDR1 and CDR2: LGHDT, YNNKEL (reference sequence). The CDR3 sequence is CASSQDREMYGYTF. CDR3 DNA: TGTGCCAGCAGCCAGGACAGGGAGATGTATGGCTACACCTTC.

There are a few counts of this clonotype. This chain connects TRBV12-3 or TRBV12-4 to TRBJ2-1, with TRBD2 matching over 8 bases. The V and J ends lost 1 base and 8 bases, in that order; junction bases with no gene match: 7. This CDR3 is 15 amino acids long. As DNA, the CDR3 is TGTGCCAGCAGTTTAGGGGCTAGCGGGCAAGATGAGCAGTTCTTC. It is translated as CASSLGASGQDEQFF.

This clonotype has only a few counts. The V and J genes are TRBV20-1 and TRBJ2-2; D remains unclear. Trimming took 4 bases from V and 5 from J, leaving 14 bases between them. This CDR3 spans 14 amino acids. Per the germline V gene, CDR1 is DFQATT and CDR2 is SNEGSKA (reference sequence). CDR3 bases: TGCAGTGCTATCCTCGGGCAGAATACCGGGGAGCTGTTTTTT. Protein product: CSAILGQNTGELFF.

This clonotype turned up a few times. This chain links TRBV15 with TRBJ2-1; D gene uncertain. The CDR3 consists of 13 residues. V was pared by 0 bases and J by 7 bases, with 7 bases between. Germline-derived CDR1 and CDR2 are LNHNV and YYDKDF (reference sequence). The CDR3 DNA reads TGTGCCACCAGCAGAGATTTGGTGAATGAGCAGTTCTTC. This gives the protein CATSRDLVNEQFF.

In this sample, this clonotype turned up a few times. The chain uses TRBV7-2 and TRBJ2-4, with TRBD2 matching 11 bases. The germline CDR1 and CDR2 sequences are SGHTA and FQGNSA. The length of the CDR3 is 18 residues. V gave up 2 bases and J gave up 0 bases; unmatched junction bases: 6. The CDR3 DNA is TGTGCCAGCAGCTTACGTGGGACTAGCGGACAAGCCAAAAACATTCAGTACTTC. It encodes CASSLRGTSGQAKNIQYF.

The rearrangement links TRBV7-2 to TRBJ2-1; TRBD2 might be the D (6 bases). With 7 bases removed from V and 4 bases from J, the gap between germline ends came to 17 bases. CDR1 and CDR2 from the germline V gene are SGHTA and FQGNSA. This CDR3 is 15 amino acids long. The DNA for the CDR3 is TGTGCCAGCAAGGGTCGGAGGGAAGCGTACAATGAGCAGTTCTTC. It yields the protein CASKGRREAYNEQFF.

This clonotype was counted ten times or more. The gene calls are TRBV5-1 and TRBJ2-1, with D possibly matching TRBD1 (6 bases). Per germline, CDR1 SGHRS and CDR2 YFSETQ. This CDR3 comprises 13 residues. Trimming removed 0 bases at V and 11 bases at J, with 12 bases between. In DNA, the CDR3 is TGCGCCAGCAGCTTGGGGGGGCAAAAGCAGCAGTTCTTC. Translated, it gives CASSLGGQKQQFF.